This T cell receptor beta chain appears in the sequencing data of a study of regulatory T cells in long-lasting Graves disease. The overall study: Duration of antithyroid drug therapy among newly diagnosed Graves' patients was under 3 months. General observations from the study: Few sampled subjects may have lowered accuracy.

Sample time point: newly diagnosed GD, antithyroid drugs for less than 3 months. TCR sequences were obtained from RNA taken from PBMCs. Through Arm-PCR of CDR3 regions and iRepertoire HTBI primers, TCR beta libraries were built. MiXCR was run by TCRdb on the multiplex PCR reads, yielding one entry per CDR3 protein. The table lists some 560,000 distinct CDR3 sequences, roughly 15% of them singletons. This clonotype was seen at least ten times. The antigen is not known. These same records also appear under a second study, on T cells in Graves' hyperthyroidism and ophthalmopathy.

This receptor was identified in a woman aged 40-65 years with Graves disease. The source material was peripheral blood mononuclear cells (PBMCs), sampled at new diagnosis, from a patient treated with antithyroid drugs.

This CDR3 reads CATYGGGARNEQFF. The CDR3 DNA reads as TGTGCCACCTATGGTGGGGGGGCCAGAAATGAGCAGTTCTTC. This chain links TRBV28 with TRBJ2-1; TRBD2 is a possible D gene (7 bases). The germline CDR1 and CDR2 sequences are MDHEN and SYDVKM. CDR3 size: 14 residues. Trimming shortened V by 10 bases and J by 7 bases, and 20 bases separated the two germline ends.